This T cell receptor beta chain was recovered during a study of PD-1 blockade in classical Hodgkin lymphoma. The method was immunoSEQ multiplex PCR; TCRdb's version includes in-frame clones alone and lacks a portion of them. The sample shows under 20,000 clones, 65% to 85% of them seen only once. In every patient, relapse followed autologous stem cell transplantation, while exposure to brentuximab vedotin differed. This CDR3 contains 13 residues. Trimming stripped 10 bases from V and 3 bases from J, with 15 bases between. Germline V lookup: CDR1 WNHNN, CDR2 SYGVQD (reference sequence). This sequence originates from a human donor with classical Hodgkin lymphoma. J is TRBJ1-1 and V is TRBV10-1; D is possibly TRBD1 (5 bases). This sample comprised peripheral blood mononuclear cells (PBMCs), obtained at baseline. The CDR3 coding sequence is TGCGCCACCAAGTCGCGGGGGGACACTGAAGCTTTCTTT. It encodes CATKSRGDTEAFF.